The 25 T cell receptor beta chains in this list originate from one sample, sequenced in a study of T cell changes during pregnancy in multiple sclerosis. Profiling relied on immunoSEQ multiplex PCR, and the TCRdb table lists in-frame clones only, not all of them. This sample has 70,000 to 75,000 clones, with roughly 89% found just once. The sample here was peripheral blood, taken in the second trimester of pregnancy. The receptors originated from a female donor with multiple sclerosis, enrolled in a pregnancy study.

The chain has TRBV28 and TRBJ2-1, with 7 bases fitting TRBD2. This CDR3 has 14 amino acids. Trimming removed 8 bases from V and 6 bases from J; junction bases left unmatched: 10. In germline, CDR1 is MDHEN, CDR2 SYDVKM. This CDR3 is CASVTWGGVNEQFF. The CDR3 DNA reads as TGTGCCAGCGTTACATGGGGGGGAGTCAATGAGCAGTTCTTC. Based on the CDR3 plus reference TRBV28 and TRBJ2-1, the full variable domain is DVKVTQSSRYLVKRTGEKVFLECVQDMDHENMFWYRQDPGLGLRLIYFSYDVKMKEKGDIPEGYSVSREKKERFSLILESASTNQTSMYLCASVTWGGVNEQFFGPGTRLTVL.

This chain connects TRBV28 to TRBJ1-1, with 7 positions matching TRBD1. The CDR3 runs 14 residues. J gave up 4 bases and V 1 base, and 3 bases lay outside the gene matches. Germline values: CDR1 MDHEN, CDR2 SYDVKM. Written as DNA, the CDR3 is TGTGCCAGCAGTTTATCAGGGGGGTCCACTGAAGCTTTCTTT. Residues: CASSLSGGSTEAFF.

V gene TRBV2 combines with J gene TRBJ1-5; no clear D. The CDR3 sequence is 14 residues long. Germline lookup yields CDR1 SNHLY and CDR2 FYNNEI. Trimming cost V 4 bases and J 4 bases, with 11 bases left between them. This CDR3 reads CASSGGSRNQPQHF. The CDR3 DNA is TGTGCCAGCAGTGGCGGGAGTCGGAATCAGCCCCAGCATTTT.

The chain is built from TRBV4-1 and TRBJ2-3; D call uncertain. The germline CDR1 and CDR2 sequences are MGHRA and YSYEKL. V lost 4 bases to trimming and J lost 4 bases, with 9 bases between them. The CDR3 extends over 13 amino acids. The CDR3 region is CASSLYPADTQYF. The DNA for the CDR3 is TGCGCCAGCAGCCTTTACCCGGCAGATACGCAGTATTTT.

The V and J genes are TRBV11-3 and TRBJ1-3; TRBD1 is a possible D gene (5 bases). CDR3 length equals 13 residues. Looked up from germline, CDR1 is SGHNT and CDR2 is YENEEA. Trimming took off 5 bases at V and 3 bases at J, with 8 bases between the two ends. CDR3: CASSAGLGNTIYF. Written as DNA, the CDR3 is TGTGCCAGCAGCGCGGGACTTGGAAACACCATATATTTT.

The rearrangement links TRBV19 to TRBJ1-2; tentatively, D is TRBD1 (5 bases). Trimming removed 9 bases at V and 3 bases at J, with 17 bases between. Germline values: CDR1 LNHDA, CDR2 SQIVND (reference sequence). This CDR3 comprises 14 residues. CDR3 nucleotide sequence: TGTGCCAGCGCCCAACAGGAGAAATACTATGGCTACACCTTC. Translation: CASAQQEKYYGYTF.

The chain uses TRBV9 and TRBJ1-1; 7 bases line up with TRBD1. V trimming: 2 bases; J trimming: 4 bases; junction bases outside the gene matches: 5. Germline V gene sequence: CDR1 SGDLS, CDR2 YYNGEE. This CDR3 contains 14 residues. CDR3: CASSVEGAGTEAFF. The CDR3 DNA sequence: TGTGCCAGCAGCGTGGAGGGGGCGGGCACTGAAGCTTTCTTT.

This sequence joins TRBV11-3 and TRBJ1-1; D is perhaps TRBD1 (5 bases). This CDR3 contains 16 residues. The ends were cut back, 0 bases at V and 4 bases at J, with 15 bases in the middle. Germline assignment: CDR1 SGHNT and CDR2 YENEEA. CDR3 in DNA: TGTGCCAGCAGCTTAGATAACTGGGGGAGGGGCACTGAAGCTTTCTTT. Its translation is CASSLDNWGRGTEAFF.

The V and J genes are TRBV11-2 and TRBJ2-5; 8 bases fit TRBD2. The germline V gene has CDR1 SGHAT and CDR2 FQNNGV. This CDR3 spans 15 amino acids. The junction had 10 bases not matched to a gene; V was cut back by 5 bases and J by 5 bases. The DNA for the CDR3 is TGTGCCAGCAGCAGTCCCGGGACTAGAGTGGAGACCCAGTACTTC. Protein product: CASSSPGTRVETQYF.

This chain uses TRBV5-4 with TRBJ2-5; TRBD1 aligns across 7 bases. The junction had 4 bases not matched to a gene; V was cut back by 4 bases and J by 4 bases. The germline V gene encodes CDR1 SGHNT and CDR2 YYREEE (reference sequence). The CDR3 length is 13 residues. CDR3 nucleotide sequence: TGTGCCAGCAGCCTGACAGGGCTAGAGACCCAGTACTTC. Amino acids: CASSLTGLETQYF.

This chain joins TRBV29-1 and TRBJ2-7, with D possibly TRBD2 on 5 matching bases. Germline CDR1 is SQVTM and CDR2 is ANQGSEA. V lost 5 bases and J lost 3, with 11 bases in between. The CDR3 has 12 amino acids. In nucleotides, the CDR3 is TGCAGCGTTCGAGGGATGGTCTACGAGCAGTACTTC. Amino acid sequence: CSVRGMVYEQYF.

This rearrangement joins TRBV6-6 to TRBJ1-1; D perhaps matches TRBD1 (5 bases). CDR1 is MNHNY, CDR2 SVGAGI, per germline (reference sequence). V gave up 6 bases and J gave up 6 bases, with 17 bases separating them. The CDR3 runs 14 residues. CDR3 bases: TGTGCCAGCAGGCCAACAGGAAGGTCGGCTGAAGCTTTCTTT. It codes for CASRPTGRSAEAFF.

The CDR3 is CASSFGGSGETQYF. CDR3 sequence (DNA): TGTGCCAGCAGTTTCGGAGGGAGTGGAGAGACCCAGTACTTC. This chain joins TRBV28 and TRBJ2-5; the D gene is possibly TRBD2 (6 bases). The CDR3 is made up of 14 amino acids. Germline CDR1 and CDR2: MDHEN and SYDVKM. The V gene lost 3 bases and the J gene lost 4 bases, with 12 bases spanning the gap.

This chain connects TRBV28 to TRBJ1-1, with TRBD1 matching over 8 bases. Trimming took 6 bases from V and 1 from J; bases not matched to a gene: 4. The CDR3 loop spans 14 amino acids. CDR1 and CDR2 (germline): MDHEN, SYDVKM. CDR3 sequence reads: CASRSGQGNTEAFF. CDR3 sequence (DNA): TGTGCCAGCAGGTCCGGACAGGGGAACACTGAAGCTTTCTTT. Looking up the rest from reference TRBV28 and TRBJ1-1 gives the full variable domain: DVKVTQSSRYLVKRTGEKVFLECVQDMDHENMFWYRQDPGLGLRLIYFSYDVKMKEKGDIPEGYSVSREKKERFSLILESASTNQTSMYLCASRSGQGNTEAFFGQGTRLTVV.

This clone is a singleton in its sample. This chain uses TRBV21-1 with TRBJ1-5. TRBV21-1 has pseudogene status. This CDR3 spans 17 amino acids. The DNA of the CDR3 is TGTGCCAGCAGCAAAGGAGGGCAATGCCATAGCAATCAGCCCCAGCATTTT. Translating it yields CASSKGGQCHSNQPQHF.

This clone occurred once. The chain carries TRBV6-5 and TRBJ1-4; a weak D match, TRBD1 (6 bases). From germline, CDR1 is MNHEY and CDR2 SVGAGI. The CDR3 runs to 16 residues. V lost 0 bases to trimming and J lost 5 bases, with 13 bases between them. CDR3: CASSYSNQQGNEKLFF. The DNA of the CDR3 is TGTGCCAGCAGTTACTCGAACCAACAGGGCAATGAAAAACTGTTTTTT.

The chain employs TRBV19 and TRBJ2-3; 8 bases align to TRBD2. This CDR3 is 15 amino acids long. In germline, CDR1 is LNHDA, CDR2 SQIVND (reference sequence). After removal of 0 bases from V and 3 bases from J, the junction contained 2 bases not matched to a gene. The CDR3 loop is CASSIDQRGTDTQYF. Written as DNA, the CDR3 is TGTGCCAGTAGTATAGACCAGCGGGGGACAGATACGCAGTATTTT.

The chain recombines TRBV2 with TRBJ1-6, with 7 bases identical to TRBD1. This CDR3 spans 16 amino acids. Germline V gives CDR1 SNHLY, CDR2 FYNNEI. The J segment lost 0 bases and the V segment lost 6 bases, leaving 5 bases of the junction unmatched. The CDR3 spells CASSGTDISYNSPLHF. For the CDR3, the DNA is TGTGCCAGCAGCGGGACAGATATCTCCTATAATTCACCCCTCCACTTT.

The CDR3 spells CASSPLGRGDEQYF. CDR3 DNA sequence: TGTGCCAGCTCACCCCTCGGACGGGGGGACGAGCAGTACTTC. The J gene is TRBJ2-7, the V gene TRBV18; TRBD2 aligns across 7 bases. Losses at the gene ends were 3 bases for V and 5 bases for J; bases not matched to a gene: 7. The CDR3 covers 14 residues. The V gene's germline CDR1 is KGHSH and CDR2 LQKENI.

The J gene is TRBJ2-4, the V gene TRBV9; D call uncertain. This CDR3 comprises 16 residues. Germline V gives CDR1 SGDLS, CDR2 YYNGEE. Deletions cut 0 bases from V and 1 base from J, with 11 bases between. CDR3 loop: CASSVEPNSAKNIQYF. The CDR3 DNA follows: TGTGCCAGCAGCGTAGAACCTAATTCGGCCAAAAACATTCAGTACTTC. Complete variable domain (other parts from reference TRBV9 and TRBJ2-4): DSGVTQTPKHLITATGQRVTLRCSPRSGDLSVYWYQQSLDQGLQFLIQYYNGEERAKGNILERFSAQQFPDLHSELNLSSLELGDSALYFCASSVEPNSAKNIQYFGAGTRLSVL.

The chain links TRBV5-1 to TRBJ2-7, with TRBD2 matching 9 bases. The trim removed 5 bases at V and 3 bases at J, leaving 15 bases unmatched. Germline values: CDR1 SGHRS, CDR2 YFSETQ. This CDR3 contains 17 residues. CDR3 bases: TGCGCCAGCAGAGAAAACGCCGGGGTAGCGGGAGTCTACGAGCAGTACTTC. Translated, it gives CASRENAGVAGVYEQYF.

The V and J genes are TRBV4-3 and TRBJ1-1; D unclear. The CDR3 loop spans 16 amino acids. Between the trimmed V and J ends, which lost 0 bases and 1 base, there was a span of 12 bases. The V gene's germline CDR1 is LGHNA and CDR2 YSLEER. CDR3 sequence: CASSQERSVRNTEAFF. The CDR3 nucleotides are TGCGCCAGCAGCCAAGAGCGGTCGGTCAGGAACACTGAAGCTTTCTTT.

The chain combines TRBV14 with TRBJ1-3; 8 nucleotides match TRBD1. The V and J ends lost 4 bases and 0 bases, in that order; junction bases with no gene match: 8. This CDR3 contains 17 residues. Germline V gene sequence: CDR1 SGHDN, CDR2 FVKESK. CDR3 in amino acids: CASSRRQGPSSGNTIYF. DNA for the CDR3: TGTGCCAGCAGCCGGAGACAGGGGCCATCCTCTGGAAACACCATATATTTT.

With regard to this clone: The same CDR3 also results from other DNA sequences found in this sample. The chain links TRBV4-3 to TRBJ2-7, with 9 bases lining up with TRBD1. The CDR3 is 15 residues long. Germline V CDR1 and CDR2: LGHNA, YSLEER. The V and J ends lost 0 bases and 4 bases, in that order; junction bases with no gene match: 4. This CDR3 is CASSQDRGTGYEQYF. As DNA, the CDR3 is TGCGCCAGCAGCCAAGACCGGGGGACAGGGTACGAGCAGTACTTC.

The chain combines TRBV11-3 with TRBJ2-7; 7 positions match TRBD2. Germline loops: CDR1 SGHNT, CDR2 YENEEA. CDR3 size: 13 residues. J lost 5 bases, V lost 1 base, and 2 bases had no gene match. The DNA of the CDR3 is TGTGCCAGCAGCTTAGCGGGAGGCCACGAGCAGTACTTC. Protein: CASSLAGGHEQYF.